This is a list of T cell receptor beta chains from one sample in a study of monozygotic twins with inflammatory bowel disease. Following a re-call of the 5' RACE reads, TCRdb has one entry per CDR3 protein and lacks DNA. This sample contains more than 300,000 distinct CDR3 sequences. The sequencing input was blood. These receptors were taken from a human donor with ulcerative colitis or Crohn's disease, or a healthy co-twin of an affected twin (not recorded which). Each CDR3 is given with its conserved first and last residue. Fields, in order: J gene, CDR3 length, V gene, CDR3 protein.

J: TRBJ2-3; length: 14; V: TRBV30; CDR3: CDWNLAGTGDTQYF
J: TRBJ2-7; length: 16; V: TRBV7-9; CDR3: CASSLPSGGASYEQYF
J: TRBJ2-7; length: 14; V: TRBV9; CDR3: CASSLQTGSYEQYF
J: TRBJ1-6; length: 16; V: TRBV20-1; CDR3: CSARNSARQGNSPLHF
J: TRBJ2-1; length: 14; V: TRBV15; CDR3: CATSSRQGANEQFF
J: TRBJ2-7; length: 13; V: TRBV7-9; CDR3: CASRRDPSYEQYF
J: TRBJ1-2; length: 12; V: TRBV19; CDR3: CASSRPTGGYTF
J: TRBJ2-5; length: 14; V: TRBV4-3; CDR3: CASSPRPGGQTQYF
J: TRBJ1-1; length: 14; V: TRBV18; CDR3: CASSPRTYNTEAFF
J: TRBJ2-3; length: 15; V: TRBV29-1; CDR3: CSAPLGGGYTDTQYF
J: TRBJ2-7; length: 19; V: TRBV5-1; CDR3: CASRIGTSGGPIDLYEQYF
J: TRBJ2-3; length: 15; V: TRBV18; CDR3: CASSPGLSSTDTQYF
J: TRBJ2-7; length: 11; V: TRBV11-2; CDR3: CASSLGLAEYF
J: TRBJ1-6; length: 15; V: TRBV5-1; CDR3: CASSSQGAYNSPLHF
J: TRBJ2-7; length: 11; V: TRBV30; CDR3: CAWENTYEQYF
J: TRBJ2-7; length: 15; V: TRBV5-1; CDR3: CASSLGPGLADEQYF
J: TRBJ2-2; length: 13; V: TRBV2; CDR3: CAEGTRGTGELFF
J: TRBJ2-1; length: 14; V: TRBV9; CDR3: CASSVEQGENEQFF
J: TRBJ1-1; length: 14; V: TRBV15; CDR3: CATSRDQGAPEAFF
J: TRBJ1-5; length: 13; V: TRBV20-1; CDR3: CSAGTATNQPQHF
J: TRBJ1-1; length: 13; V: TRBV27; CDR3: CASALQGGGEAFF
J: TRBJ2-5; length: 16; V: TRBV20-1; CDR3: CSARQSYPMVVETQYF
J: TRBJ1-2; length: 13; V: TRBV30; CDR3: CAWRETGGNGYTF
J: TRBJ1-6; length: 14; V: TRBV9; CDR3: CASSVQGKGSPLHF
J: TRBJ2-1; length: 14; V: TRBV29-1; CDR3: CSVVGLVALDEQFF
J: TRBJ2-3; length: 14; V: TRBV5-1; CDR3: CASSLSQRTDTQYF
J: TRBJ2-3; length: 14; V: TRBV29-1; CDR3: CSVRRGRLTDTQYF
J: TRBJ2-7; length: 15; V: TRBV20-1; CDR3: CSARNYRVRSYEQYF
J: TRBJ2-6; length: 17; V: TRBV6-4; CDR3: CASITGTPSSGANVLTF
J: TRBJ1-6; length: 16; V: TRBV4-3; CDR3: CASSQDFQGIYSPLHF
J: TRBJ2-1; length: 19; V: TRBV9; CDR3: CASSVGYSGVNVAYNEQFF
J: TRBJ1-6; length: 16; V: TRBV5-4; CDR3: CASSLGQPISGSPLHF
J: TRBJ2-7; length: 12; V: TRBV10-3; CDR3: CAIRDSNYEQYF
J: TRBJ1-2; length: 16; V: TRBV14; CDR3: CASSPWAGITNYGYTF
J: TRBJ1-1; length: 15; V: TRBV6-5; CDR3: CASSYGTSRYTEAFF
J: TRBJ1-2; length: 15; V: TRBV4-3; CDR3: CASSQEQAAFRGYTF
J: TRBJ1-2; length: 14; V: TRBV12-3/TRBV12-4; CDR3: CASSRMGAGYGYTF
J: TRBJ1-2; length: 13; V: TRBV12-3/TRBV12-4; CDR3: CASRWDVSYGYTF
J: TRBJ2-6; length: 17; V: TRBV27; CDR3: CASSLDRVRSGANVLTF
J: TRBJ2-2; length: 14; V: TRBV5-1; CDR3: CASSLGTATGELFF
J: TRBJ2-1; length: 15; V: TRBV5-1; CDR3: CASSLTSGGSNEQFF